One sample yielded the 2 T cell receptor beta chains listed below, sequenced in a study of identical twins. A single record per CDR3 protein comes from TCRdb applying MiXCR to the 5' RACE reads. The data show about 530,000 distinct CDR3 sequences, approximately 14% seen once. These data were also filed under a second study, of yellow fever vaccine responses in identical twins.

The material sequenced was CD4+ T cells sorted from blood. These receptor sequences come from a woman aged 18-35 years in good health.

The V gene is TRBV20-1, the J gene TRBJ2-3, with 8 bases that match TRBD2. CDR3 length: 17 residues. Germline V lookup: CDR1 DFQATT, CDR2 SNEGSKA (reference sequence). The J segment lost 4 bases and the V segment lost 3 bases, leaving 15 bases of the junction unmatched. CDR3 DNA: TGCAGTGCTAGCGATCTCAAAAAGCGGGAGCTCGCAGATACGCAGTATTTT. Protein: CSASDLKKRELADTQYF.

This clonotype turned up a few times. The genes are TRBV20-1 and TRBJ2-3; the match to TRBD2 covers 11 bases. The CDR3 loop spans 15 amino acids. The J segment lost 10 bases and the V segment lost 0 bases, leaving 9 bases of the junction unmatched. Germline V gives CDR1 DFQATT, CDR2 SNEGSKA (reference sequence). The CDR3 DNA reads TGCAGTGCTAGAGATTTATCTAGCGGGAGGACTGCGCAGTATTTT. Translation: CSARDLSSGRTAQYF.